The entry that follows covers one T cell receptor beta chain sequence. There are a few counts of this clonotype. Its specific antigen is unknown. There are no base qualities to consult, and no much larger clone falls within one base. This sample stems from a study of post-analysis software for immune sequencing data (dated by TCRdb to the mid-2010s). A note on the overall study: Recorded disease courses included relapsing-remitting, secondary progressive and progressive-relapsing multiple sclerosis, with some patients lacking subtype annotation. The patient repertoires were compared against 11 previously published healthy control repertoires obtained from donors aged about 6 to 26 years. A subset of samples was prepared in parallel using single-end sample barcoding, then pooled and co-amplified after Illumina adapter ligation.

The CDR3 runs 14 residues from the cysteine to the phenylalanine. The CDR3 DNA has 42 bases and is translated from base 1. The germline V gene (reference sequence) yields DFQATT for CDR1 and SNEGSKA for CDR2. On the study overall, not on this receptor specifically: Strong co-clustering of samples prepared in the same batch was shown by direct clustering with F measure, prompting a batch-effect correction. Significantly lower normalized Chao1 diversity was found in multiple sclerosis patients than in controls, suggesting substantial peripheral T-cell clonal expansion. The control group was slightly older than the multiple sclerosis patient group. Roughly 5 TRBV segments, including TRBV5-6, TRBV5-1 and TRBV20-1, were significantly more frequent in patients than controls.

Receptor amplification or capture employed PCR. The sample was run on an Illumina HiSeq 2500. To reduce PCR and sequencing biases, unique molecular identifiers were incorporated into the TCR beta cDNA libraries. Roughly 500,000 cDNA molecules were obtained per 1 to 10 million input T cells, so each molecule approximated one T cell. The patient libraries were prepared and sequenced with the same protocol used for the earlier healthy control dataset. Samples belonging to the same batch were prepared together, multiplexed and sequenced on a shared HiSeq lane. Turning to the authors' computational methods: MIGEC was used to process the raw barcoded reads, and molecular identifier groups with only a single read were discarded before consensus assembly and CDR3 extraction. VDJtools was used for post-analysis of the clonotype tables, with diversity normalized by down-sampling every dataset to the smallest sample size. In repertoire overlap clustering, CDR3 amino acid sequences, but not nucleotide sequences, were matched to correct batch-related cross-sample contamination. TCRdb reprocessed the public reads (quality trimming at Q25 with fastp, clone calling with MiXCR) and kept in-frame beta chains. Identical CDR3 proteins give one entry, which carries the most common genes and DNA. TCRdb, not the original authors, processed these V and J calls. Here the sample has 250,000 to 300,000 distinct CDR3 sequences; 36% occur a single time. The biggest ten clones account for more than 4% of the sample.

To demonstrate the VDJtools post-analysis software, TCR beta repertoires were profiled from the peripheral blood of more than 10 young patients with multiple sclerosis. The patients with multiple sclerosis were children and adolescents between about 6 and 16 years of age. Specimen: blood. The receptor was isolated from a girl aged 5-17 years with multiple sclerosis. The V gene is TRBV20-1 and the J gene is TRBJ2-5; TRBD2 is a weak D gene call, 5 bases matching. The bases are TGCAGCAATACCGACGGACTGTCGGGGGAGACCCAGTACTTC. Protein translation: CSNTDGLSGETQYF.